These 30 T cell receptor beta chains came from one sample sequenced in a study of CD8+CD57+ T cells in acquired aplastic anemia. Profiling of TCR beta VDJ combinations and CDR3 sequences used genomic DNA as template. TCRdb reprocessed the reads via MiXCR and lists one record per CDR3 protein. The profile shows 200,000 to 250,000 distinct CDR3 sequences, around three fifths of them singletons. Sequenced patients had shown CD8+CD57+ cell expansion by flow cytometry. Material for sequencing was sorted CD4+, CD8+, or CD8+CD57+ T cells (not recorded which) from PBMCs. The receptors were gathered from a human donor with aplastic anemia.

Turning to this clonotype: The junction departs from germline at one end; a sequencing error may be responsible. The V call is TRBV7-8, the J call TRBJ2-7, with TRBD1 matching over 9 bases. The V gene's germline CDR1 is SGHVS and CDR2 FQNEAQ. The CDR3 has 17 amino acids. Here the CDR3 DNA reads TGCGCCAGCAGCCCTCCCCCGGGGACAGGGTTTTACCACGAGCAGTACTTC. This sequence encodes CASSPPPGTGFYHEQYF.

The table lists this clonotype with a few counts. This sequence joins TRBV7-2 and TRBJ2-7, with 9 bases identical to TRBD2. The CDR3 runs to 18 residues. V trimming: 1 base; J trimming: 2 bases; junction bases outside the gene matches: 12. Germline V gene data show CDR1 as SGHTA and CDR2 as FQGNSA. CDR3 coding DNA: TGTGCCAGCAGCTTAGGTCCGGGGTGGAGCGGGAGGCCCTACGAGCAGTACTTC. This sequence encodes CASSLGPGWSGRPYEQYF.

The chain is built from TRBV29-1 and TRBJ2-2; perhaps TRBD2 as D (5 bases). The CDR3 is 13 amino acids. V lost 4 bases and J 7 bases, leaving 13 bases between the germline ends. CDR1 is SQVTM and CDR2 is ANQGSEA in the germline V gene. For the CDR3, the DNA is TGCAGCGTTGTTTCAGCGGTGAACGGGGAGCTGTTTTTT. This encodes CSVVSAVNGELFF.

The chain carries TRBV19 and TRBJ1-6; no definite D call. With 3 bases removed from V and 11 bases from J, the gap between germline ends came to 17 bases. Germline CDR1 reads LNHDA; CDR2 reads SQIVND (reference sequence). This CDR3 region has 15 residues. CDR3 in DNA: TGTGCCAGTAGTATGGAGCCTCGTCCGTCCGCACCCCTCCACTTT. Residues: CASSMEPRPSAPLHF.

This clonotype was recorded a few times. The genes are TRBV10-3 and TRBJ2-7, with a possible D match to TRBD1 (5 bases). Germline loops: CDR1 ENHRY, CDR2 SYGVKD. The CDR3 has 15 residues. V lost 2 bases and J lost 4, with 15 bases in between. The CDR3 here is CAISERTQLGYEQYF. The CDR3 region has the DNA TGTGCCATCAGTGAGCGGACACAGCTTGGGTACGAGCAGTACTTC.

This chain uses TRBV7-2 with TRBJ1-2; perhaps TRBD1 as D (5 bases). In germline, CDR1 is SGHTA, CDR2 FQGNSA. V gave up 5 bases and J gave up 8 bases, with 18 bases separating them. This CDR3 is 14 amino acids long. CDR3 sequence reads: CASSDQGTAYGYTF. Here the CDR3 DNA reads TGTGCCAGCAGCGACCAGGGCACTGCCTACGGCTACACCTTC.

For this clonotype: At one end, the junction sequence differs from germline, possibly due to a read error. The chain employs TRBV5-1 and TRBJ2-7; TRBD1 is a possible D gene (6 bases). Germline loops: CDR1 SGHRS, CDR2 YFSETQ. The CDR3 consists of 13 residues. CDR3 in amino acids: CASSQGSSYEQYF. For the CDR3, the DNA is TGTGCCAGCAGCCAGGGGAGCTCCTACGAGCAGTACTTC.

This clonotype showed up many times. This rearrangement joins TRBV6-6 to TRBJ2-3, with 7 bases aligning to TRBD2. Trimming took 7 bases from V and 2 from J; bases not matched to a gene: 12. Germline V gives CDR1 MNHNY, CDR2 SVGAGI (reference sequence). This CDR3 has 16 amino acids. The CDR3 protein is CASTVTSPLFTDTQYF. The CDR3 DNA reads TGTGCCAGCACCGTGACTAGCCCTCTCTTCACAGATACGCAGTATTTT.

CDR3 nucleotide sequence: TGCAGTGCTCCAGGACAGGGGGCAGGGACTGAAGCTTTCTTT. Translated, it gives CSAPGQGAGTEAFF. The chain employs TRBV20-1 and TRBJ1-1, with 11 nucleotides matching TRBD1. The CDR3 has 14 residues. Germline V gene data show CDR1 as DFQATT and CDR2 as SNEGSKA (reference sequence). With 5 bases clipped from V and 5 bases from J, the junction kept 7 bases outside the gene matches.

For the CDR3, the DNA is TGCAGCGTGCCCATCGAGATGAACACTGAAGCTTTCTTT. This translates into CSVPIEMNTEAFF. V is TRBV29-1 and J is TRBJ1-1, with D unclear. Germline loops: CDR1 SQVTM, CDR2 ANQGSEA. The CDR3 has 13 residues. The germline V and J ends were trimmed by 6 bases and 0 bases, with 11 bases remaining between them.

This clonotype was counted at least ten times. The rearrangement links TRBV9 to TRBJ1-2; 9 positions agree with TRBD1. The CDR3 extends over 15 amino acids. The trim removed 0 bases at V and 4 bases at J, leaving 4 bases unmatched. Germline V CDR1 and CDR2: SGDLS, YYNGEE. The CDR3 loop reads CASSVGTGVLYGYTF. The CDR3 DNA is TGTGCCAGCAGCGTAGGGACAGGGGTTCTCTATGGCTACACCTTC.

The V call is TRBV24-1, the J call TRBJ2-3, with 11 bases lining up with TRBD2. Germline CDR1 is KGHDR and CDR2 is SFDVKD. V was clipped by 12 bases and J by 9 bases; unmatched bases: 4. The CDR3 has 11 residues. The CDR3 spells CAATSGSTQYF. CDR3 DNA: TGTGCCGCCACTAGCGGGAGCACGCAGTATTTT.

This clonotype has a handful of counts. The chain uses TRBV25-1 and TRBJ1-6; perhaps TRBD1 as D (6 bases). The CDR3 totals 16 residues. Trimming left V 4 bases short and J 6 bases short, with 16 bases between. Germline V gene lookup returns CDR1 MGHDK and CDR2 SYGVNS. The CDR3 DNA reads as TGTGCCAGCAGTGGCCGGGGGGCGCCGGTTAATTCACCCCTCCACTTT. Translating gives CASSGRGAPVNSPLHF.

The chain joins TRBV10-1 to TRBJ1-1; D is unclear. Trimming left V 2 bases short and J 1 base short, with 11 bases between. CDR3 size: 15 residues. Germline CDR1 and CDR2: WNHNN and SYGVQD (reference sequence). The CDR3 DNA follows: TGCGCCAGCAGTGAGGGAGGCGCCTCGAACACTGAAGCTTTCTTT. Amino acid sequence: CASSEGGASNTEAFF.

The rearrangement links TRBV7-8 to TRBJ2-3; TRBD2 matches at 10 bases. The CDR3 contains 15 residues. From germline, CDR1 is SGHVS and CDR2 FQNEAQ. With V trimmed by 4 bases and J by 4 bases, 5 bases remained unmatched. The CDR3 reads CASSYVAGGPDTQYF. In DNA form, the CDR3 reads TGTGCCAGCAGCTACGTAGCGGGGGGCCCAGATACGCAGTATTTT.

The chain is built from TRBV20-1 and TRBJ2-5; 11 positions agree with TRBD1. This CDR3 has 14 amino acids. V gave up 4 bases and J gave up 5 bases; unmatched junction bases: 6. CDR1 is DFQATT, CDR2 SNEGSKA, per germline (reference sequence). DNA for the CDR3: TGCAGTGCTACCGGGACAGGGGGGGTGGAGACCCAGTACTTC. Amino acid sequence: CSATGTGGVETQYF.

This clonotype occurred once. CDR3 sequence (DNA): TGTGCCAGCAGCTGGGGGACAGGAAACACTGAAGCTTTCTTT. This translates into CASSWGTGNTEAFF. The genes are TRBV5-6 and TRBJ1-1; the match to TRBD1 covers 8 bases. Trimming cost V 3 bases and J 2 bases; bases outside gene matches: 3. Per the germline V gene, CDR1 is SGHDT and CDR2 is YYEEEE. This CDR3 is 14 amino acids long.

This clonotype was recorded once. This CDR3 reads CSASPSQGNYGYTF. CDR3 nucleotides: TGCAGTGCTAGTCCATCCCAGGGGAACTATGGCTACACCTTC. V is TRBV20-1 and J is TRBJ1-2; possible D gene TRBD1, 6 bases. The CDR3 length is 14 residues. Trimming pared 3 bases from V and 2 bases from J, leaving 13 bases between. Germline V gene sequence: CDR1 DFQATT, CDR2 SNEGSKA (reference sequence).

The table lists this clonotype with a few counts. This sequence joins TRBV7-9 and TRBJ2-7; D is possibly TRBD1 (5 bases). The CDR3 contains 13 residues. The germline V gene encodes CDR1 SEHNR and CDR2 FQNEAQ (reference sequence). V was shortened by 8 bases and J by 0 bases, with 11 bases between the two germline ends. CDR3 in amino acids: CASCGGASYEQYF. CDR3 DNA: TGTGCCAGCTGTGGTGGGGCCTCCTACGAGCAGTACTTC.

The chain joins TRBV29-1 to TRBJ1-2; D not certain. Germline V CDR1 and CDR2: SQVTM, ANQGSEA. CDR3 length: 15 amino acids. V dropped 7 bases and J dropped 2 bases, with 20 bases sitting between them. CDR3: CSALLPRLVNYGYTF. The CDR3 coding sequence is TGCAGCGCACTATTGCCCAGATTGGTAAACTATGGCTACACCTTC.

The CDR3 loop reads CASSEGTGYSNSPLHF. In DNA form, the CDR3 reads TGTGCCAGCAGCGAGGGAACAGGGTACAGTAATTCACCCCTCCACTTT. This chain uses TRBV9 with TRBJ1-6; D is perhaps TRBD1 (6 bases). Germline CDR1 SGDLS, CDR2 YYNGEE. This CDR3 is 16 amino acids long. The V and J ends lost 3 bases and 6 bases respectively, with 16 bases between them.

This clonotype was detected a few times. The V call is TRBV2, the J call TRBJ2-7, with D unclear. The CDR3 spans 12 residues. Trimming cost V 7 bases and J 2 bases, with 9 bases left between them. Looked up from germline, CDR1 is SNHLY and CDR2 is FYNNEI. The DNA of the CDR3 is TGTGCCAGCATAAACACAGCCTACGAGCAGTACTTC. Its translation is CASINTAYEQYF.

The J gene is TRBJ1-1, the V gene TRBV11-3, with a tentative D call TRBD1 (6 bases). The V gene lost 5 bases and the J gene lost 1 base, with 14 bases spanning the gap. Germline CDR1 is SGHNT and CDR2 is YENEEA. This CDR3 has 15 amino acids. In DNA form, the CDR3 reads TGTGCCAGCAGCGGGGGCGGCAGCCCGAACACTGAAGCTTTCTTT. It specifies CASSGGGSPNTEAFF.

V and J are TRBV24-1 and TRBJ2-5, with 8 nucleotides matching TRBD2. J was trimmed by 2 bases and V by 12 bases; bases with no gene match: 10. Germline CDR1 is KGHDR and CDR2 is SFDVKD. This CDR3 is 14 amino acids long. The CDR3 reads CACSLAGKQETQYF. The CDR3 DNA reads as TGTGCCTGTTCTCTAGCGGGCAAACAAGAGACCCAGTACTTC.

The chain couples TRBV10-3 to TRBJ2-5; a weak D match, TRBD2 (6 bases). V was trimmed by 5 bases and J by 7 bases, leaving 17 bases between them. The CDR3 spans 14 residues. Per the germline V gene, CDR1 is ENHRY and CDR2 is SYGVKD. The CDR3 region has the DNA TGTGCCATCAGTCCCGGGACCGAGCGGGTGACCCAGTACTTC. This codes for CAISPGTERVTQYF.

This clonotype has a single count. This chain links TRBV7-2 with TRBJ2-6, with D perhaps TRBD2 (6 bases). Germline V CDR1 and CDR2: SGHTA, FQGNSA. This CDR3 has 17 amino acids. V lost 1 base, J lost 0 bases, and 10 bases lay in between. CDR3 sequence (DNA): TGTGCCAGCAGCTTAGGGCGGGGAACCTCTGGGGCCAACGTCCTGACTTTC. Residues: CASSLGRGTSGANVLTF.

Details on this clonotype: A read error may explain this, as a much larger clone is one base away. No conserved phenylalanine or tryptophan is present at the end of the CDR3, so a read error is the likely explanation. The rearrangement links TRBV20-1 to TRBJ1-5; 7 bases align to TRBD1. Germline lookup yields CDR1 DFQATT and CDR2 SNEGSKA (reference sequence). After removal of 3 bases from V and 5 bases from J, the junction contained 4 bases not matched to a gene. This CDR3 is built from 13 residues. In DNA, the CDR3 is TGCAGTGCTAGGCAAGGGGGCGATCAGCCCCAGCATTCT. It yields the protein CSARQGGDQPQHS.

The chain links TRBV2 to TRBJ2-1; D gene unclear. CDR1 is SNHLY and CDR2 is FYNNEI in the germline V gene. V was trimmed by 3 bases and J by 0 bases, leaving 9 bases between them. The length of the CDR3 is 15 residues. CDR3 protein: CASSESTVSYNEQFF. In DNA form, the CDR3 reads TGTGCCAGCAGTGAGTCGACTGTCTCCTACAATGAGCAGTTCTTC.

The sample holds one count of this clonotype. J is TRBJ2-7 and V is TRBV20-1; the match to TRBD2 covers 9 bases. CDR3 length: 16 amino acids. Unmatched junction bases numbered 10, after V lost 0 bases and J lost 4 bases. Germline CDR1 DFQATT, CDR2 SNEGSKA (reference sequence). The CDR3 DNA reads as TGCAGTGCTAGAGATTTGGCGGGGGGGCCCTTTTACGAGCAGTACTTC. It translates to CSARDLAGGPFYEQYF.

J is TRBJ2-7 and V is TRBV14; possibly TRBD1 for D (6 bases). The germline V gene encodes CDR1 SGHDN and CDR2 FVKESK. The CDR3 totals 15 residues. Trimming shortened V by 5 bases and J by 4 bases, and 18 bases separated the two germline ends. The CDR3 bases are TGTGCCAGCAGCGTAGGGGCAGGGGTAGGTTACGAGCAGTACTTC. It codes for CASSVGAGVGYEQYF.